This T cell receptor (beta chain) was identified in a study of cytomegalovirus exposure and HLA in healthy donors. The CDR3 is 17 residues long. The germline gives CDR1 KGHSH, CDR2 LQKENI. With 3 bases removed from V and 0 bases from J, the gap between germline ends came to 15 bases. All donors participated as healthy donors of bone marrow. PCR used 60 Vbeta primers and 13 Jbeta primers. Sequencing used immunoSEQ multiplex PCR; TCRdb keeps in-frame clones, though not all of them. The sample lists 75,000 to 100,000 clones, around 68% occurring once. A note on this clone: Its cognate antigen is unknown.

Study results and caveats: DRB1 had the most TCR associations and HLA-C the fewest, a later analysis found, with rates varying by HLA locus.

Material: PBMCs. The chain links TRBV18 to TRBJ1-3; maybe TRBD1 (5 bases). This clonotype was obtained from a female donor in good health and CMV-seronegative. Written as DNA, the CDR3 is TGTGCCAGCTCACCGACCGGGGGGTCCTTCTCTGGAAACACCATATATTTT. Translated, it gives CASSPTGGSFSGNTIYF.